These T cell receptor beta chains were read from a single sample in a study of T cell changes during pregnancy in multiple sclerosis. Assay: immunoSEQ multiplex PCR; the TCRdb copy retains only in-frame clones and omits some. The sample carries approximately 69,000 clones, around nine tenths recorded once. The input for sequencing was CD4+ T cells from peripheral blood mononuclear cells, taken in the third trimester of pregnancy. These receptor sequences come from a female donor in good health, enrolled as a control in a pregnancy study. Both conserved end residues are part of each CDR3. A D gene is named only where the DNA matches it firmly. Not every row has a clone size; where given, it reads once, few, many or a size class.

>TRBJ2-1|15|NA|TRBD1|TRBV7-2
TGTGCCACCGGGACAGAGACCAGCTCCTACAATGAGCAGTTCTTC
CATGTETSSYNEQFF
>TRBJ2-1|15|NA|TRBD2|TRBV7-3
TGTGCCAGCAGCTTAATAGCGGGGGGATCGAGTGAGCAGTTCTTC
CASSLIAGGSSEQFF
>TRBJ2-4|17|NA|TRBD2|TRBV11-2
TGTGCCAGCAGCTTAGTTGGGGAGGGTCGAGCCAAAAACATTCAGTACTTC
CASSLVGEGRAKNIQYF
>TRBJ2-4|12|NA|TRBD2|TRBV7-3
TGTGCCAGCAGCCCCTCCGGGGGGATTCAGTACTTC
CASSPSGGIQYF
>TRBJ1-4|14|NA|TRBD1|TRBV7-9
TGTGCCAGCAGCTGGGGACAGCAGAATGAAAAACTGTTTTTT
CASSWGQQNEKLFF
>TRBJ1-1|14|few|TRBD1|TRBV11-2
TGTGCCAGCAGCCAGGACAGGGGGTACACTGAAGCTTTCTTT
CASSQDRGYTEAFF
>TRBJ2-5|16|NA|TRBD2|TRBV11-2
TGTGCCAGCAGCTTAGGGGGCGGGGGGTACCAAGAGACCCAGTACTTC
CASSLGGGGYQETQYF
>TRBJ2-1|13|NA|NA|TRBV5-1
TGCGCCAGCAGCCCGGAAAACCGACAGGAGCAGTTCTTC
CASSPENRQEQFF
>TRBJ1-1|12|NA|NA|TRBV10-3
TGTGCCATCAGTGCGGGGAACGGTGAAGCTTTCTTT
CAISAGNGEAFF
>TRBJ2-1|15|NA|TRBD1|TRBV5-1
TGCGCCAGCAGCTTCGGACAGGGGACGGGGAATGAGCAGTTCTTC
CASSFGQGTGNEQFF
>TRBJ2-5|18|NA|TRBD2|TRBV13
TGTGCCAGCAGCTTAGGAGGGCGGGGGAGGGGTCCGGGAGAGACCCAGTACTTC
CASSLGGRGRGPGETQYF
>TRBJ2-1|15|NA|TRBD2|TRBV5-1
TGCGCCAGCAGCTTGGTACCGGGGGGTGAGAATGAGCAGTTCTTC
CASSLVPGGENEQFF
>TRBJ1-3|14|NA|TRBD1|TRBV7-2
TGTGCCAGCAGCCCGGACAGGACTGGAAACACCATATATTTT
CASSPDRTGNTIYF
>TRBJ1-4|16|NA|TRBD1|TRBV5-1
TGCGCCAGCAGCATAGGGACAGGGTACACTAATGAAAAACTGTTTTTT
CASSIGTGYTNEKLFF
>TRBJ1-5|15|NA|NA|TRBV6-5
TGTGCCAGCAGTTACTCGCTCAGGGCAGGACAGCCCCAGCATTTT
CASSYSLRAGQPQHF
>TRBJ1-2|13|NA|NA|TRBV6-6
TGTGCCAGCAGTCCCGACACTAACTATGGCTACACCTTC
CASSPDTNYGYTF
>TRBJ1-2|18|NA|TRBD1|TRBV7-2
TGTGCCAGCAGCCGTTCGGTGACAGGGGGGGCTGGTGGCTATGGCTACACCTTC
CASSRSVTGGAGGYGYTF
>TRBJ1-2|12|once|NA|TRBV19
TGTGCCAGTAGCCTGGGAGGGAATGGCTACACCTTC
CASSLGGNGYTF
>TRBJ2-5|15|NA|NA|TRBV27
TGTGCCAGCAGTTTACTGAGCAGGTTTCAAGAGACCCAGTACTTC
CASSLLSRFQETQYF
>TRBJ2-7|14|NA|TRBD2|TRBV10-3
TGTGCCATCAGTGAAGCGGGGGGTCCCTACGAGCAGTACTTC
CAISEAGGPYEQYF
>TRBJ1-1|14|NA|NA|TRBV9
TGTGCCAGCAGCGTAGTTGCAGAGAACACTGAAGCTTTCTTT
CASSVVAENTEAFF
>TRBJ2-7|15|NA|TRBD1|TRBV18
TGTGCCAGCTCATTGGACAGGGGGCTTGTGTACGAGCAGTACTTC
CASSLDRGLVYEQYF
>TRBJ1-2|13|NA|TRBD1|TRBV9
TGTGCCAGCAGCGAGCAGGTAGGAGGACAGGATATCTTC
CASSEQVGGQDIF
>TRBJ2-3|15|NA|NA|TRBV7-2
TGTGCCAGCAGCCCGTCAGTGTTTAGCACAGATACGCAGTATTTT
CASSPSVFSTDTQYF
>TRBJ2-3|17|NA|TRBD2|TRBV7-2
TGTGCCAGCAGCTTAATTTTCAGCGGGGGGACCACAGATACGCAGTATTTT
CASSLIFSGGTTDTQYF
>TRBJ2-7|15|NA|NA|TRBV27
TGTGCCAGCAGTTTATCGAGAGGCGCCTCCTACGAGCAGTACTTC
CASSLSRGASYEQYF
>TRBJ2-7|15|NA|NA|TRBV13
TGTGCCAGCAGCTCCCAGGGGACCCAATCCCCCGAGCAGTACTTC
CASSSQGTQSPEQYF
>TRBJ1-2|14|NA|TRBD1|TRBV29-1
TGCAGCGTGGGACAGGGACTCGTAGGCTATGGCTACACCTTC
CSVGQGLVGYGYTF
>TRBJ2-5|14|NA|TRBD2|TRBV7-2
TGTGCCAGCAGCTGGTCTAGCGGGGGGGAGACCCAGTACTTC
CASSWSSGGETQYF
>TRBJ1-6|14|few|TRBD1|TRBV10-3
TGTGCCATCAGTGAAGGCAGGGGGGTTTCACCCCTCCACTTT
CAISEGRGVSPLHF
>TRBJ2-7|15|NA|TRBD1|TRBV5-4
TGTGCCAGCAGCCAGGGACAGGGGGTCCCCTACGAGCAGTACTTC
CASSQGQGVPYEQYF
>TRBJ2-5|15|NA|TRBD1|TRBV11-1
TGTGCCAGCAGCTCCCCGGGACAGGGACAAGAGACCCAGTACTTC
CASSSPGQGQETQYF
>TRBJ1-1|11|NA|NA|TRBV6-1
TGTGCCAGCAGGCGGAACACTGAAGCTTTCTTT
CASRRNTEAFF
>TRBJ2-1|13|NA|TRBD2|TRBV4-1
TGCGCCAGCAGCCAAGGTGAGCGGGGTGAGCAGTTCTTC
CASSQGERGEQFF
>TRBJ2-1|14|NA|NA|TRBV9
TGTGCCAGCAGCGTTAGCGTGACGGAGAATGAGCAGTTCTTC
CASSVSVTENEQFF
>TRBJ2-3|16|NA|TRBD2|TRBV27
TGTGCCAGCAGTTTCTCTAGCGGGGGGAGGACAGATACGCAGTATTTT
CASSFSSGGRTDTQYF
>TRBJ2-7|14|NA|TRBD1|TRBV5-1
TGCGCCAGCAGCAAGCGGACAGGGGTGGACGAGCAGTACTTC
CASSKRTGVDEQYF
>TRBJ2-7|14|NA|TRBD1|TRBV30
TGTGCCTGGAGTGGCCTGGGACAGGGCCGCGAGCAGTACTTC
CAWSGLGQGREQYF
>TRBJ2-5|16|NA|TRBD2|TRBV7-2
TGTGCCAGCAGCTTAGGAGCGGGGGCGGGGGTTGAGACCCAGTACTTC
CASSLGAGAGVETQYF
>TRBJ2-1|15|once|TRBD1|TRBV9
TGTGCCAGCAGCGTAGGGGAGACAGGGGCCCAAAAGCAGTTCTTC
CASSVGETGAQKQFF
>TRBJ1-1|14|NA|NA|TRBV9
TGTGCCAGCAGCGTAGACAGTCACAACACTGAAGCTTTCTTT
CASSVDSHNTEAFF
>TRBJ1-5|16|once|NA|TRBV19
TGTGCCAGTAGTATCGAGTCGGGGGATAGCAATCAGCCCCAGCATTTT
CASSIESGDSNQPQHF
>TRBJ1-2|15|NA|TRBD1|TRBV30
TGTGCCTGGAGTGTAAAGGGACAGGGAGCCTATGGCTACACCTTC
CAWSVKGQGAYGYTF
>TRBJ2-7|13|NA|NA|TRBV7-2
TGTGCCAGCAGCTTAAACAGGGGAGGCGAGCAGTACTTC
CASSLNRGGEQYF
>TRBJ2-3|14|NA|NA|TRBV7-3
TGTGCCAGCAGCTTAAGTCATCAGGGTGATACGCAGTATTTT
CASSLSHQGDTQYF
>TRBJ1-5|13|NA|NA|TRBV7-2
TGTGCCAGCAGCCCTCGCGGCAATCAGCCCCAGCATTTT
CASSPRGNQPQHF
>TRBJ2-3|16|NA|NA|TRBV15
TGTGCCACCAGCAGAGATTTCCGGTCTGGCACAGATACGCAGTATTTT
CATSRDFRSGTDTQYF
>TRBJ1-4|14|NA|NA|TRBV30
TGTGCCTGGAGTGTCCCGGCAACTAATGAAAAACTGTTTTTT
CAWSVPATNEKLFF
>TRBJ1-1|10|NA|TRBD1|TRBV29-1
TGCAGCGTTGGTGACAGGGTGGCTTTCTTT
CSVGDRVAFF